Sequencing of this T cell receptor beta chain was carried out in a study of post-analysis software for immune sequencing data. General observations from the study: Included in a set of a few TRBV segments more frequent in patients than controls were TRBV5-6, TRBV5-1 and TRBV20-1. When the samples were clustered directly with F measure, those that had been prepared in the same batch showed strong co-clustering.

Comment on this clonotype: Antigen: not known.

The V and J ends lost 6 bases and 5 bases, in that order; junction bases with no gene match: 9. Germline V gene sequence: CDR1 DFQATT, CDR2 SNEGSKA (reference sequence). This CDR3 spans 13 amino acids. TCR beta cDNA libraries had unique molecular identifiers. TCRdb reanalysed the PCR reads using MiXCR and keeps one entry per CDR3 protein. The sample holds a few hundred thousand distinct CDR3 sequences, roughly 45% seen once. Input material: blood. The sequence came from a girl aged 5-17 years with multiple sclerosis. V is TRBV20-1 and J is TRBJ1-1, with 7 bases fitting TRBD1. CDR3 sequence reads: CSAQSGGLTEAFF. The CDR3 DNA sequence: TGCAGTGCCCAGTCAGGGGGGTTAACTGAAGCTTTCTTT.